Following are 21 T cell receptor beta chains from one sample sequenced in a study of T cell repertoires in cytomegalovirus infection. In TCRdb, the reads were re-called with MiXCR into one record per CDR3 protein. The table shows about 360,000 distinct CDR3 sequences, with around a sixth occurring only once. Sequenced sample: PBMCs. These TCRs come from a human donor in good health (CMV status not recorded). Some clones in this sample may be carry-over from other donors' samples.

V usage is TRBV7-2 and J usage is TRBJ2-7; D unresolved. This CDR3 spans 12 amino acids. The germline CDR1 and CDR2 sequences are SGHTA and FQGNSA. Trimming pared 4 bases from V and 3 bases from J, leaving 7 bases between. CDR3 nucleotide sequence: TGTGCCAGCAGCTCCACGCACTACGAGCAGTACTTC. It codes for CASSSTHYEQYF.

This clonotype appeared a few times. The chain combines TRBV10-3 with TRBJ1-1; a weak D match, TRBD1 (5 bases). The CDR3 spans 13 residues. Trimming took off 10 bases at V and 3 bases at J, with 15 bases between the two ends. CDR1 ENHRY and CDR2 SYGVKD come from the germline V gene. The CDR3 here is CATRPDKDTEAFF. The CDR3 nucleotides read TGTGCCACCCGCCCGGACAAAGACACTGAAGCTTTCTTT.

This clonotype was picked up many times. V gene TRBV28 combines with J gene TRBJ1-3; 8 bases are a match to TRBD1. Trimming removed 7 bases from V and 3 bases from J; junction bases left unmatched: 8. CDR3 length equals 15 residues. The V gene's germline CDR1 is MDHEN and CDR2 SYDVKM. This CDR3 reads CASNRPGTGGNTIYF. The DNA for the CDR3 is TGTGCCAGCAATAGACCCGGGACAGGTGGAAACACCATATATTTT. Full variable domain (remainder filled in from reference TRBV28 and TRBJ1-3): DVKVTQSSRYLVKRTGEKVFLECVQDMDHENMFWYRQDPGLGLRLIYFSYDVKMKEKGDIPEGYSVSREKKERFSLILESASTNQTSMYLCASNRPGTGGNTIYFGEGSWLTVV.

The gene calls are TRBV4-1 and TRBJ2-3; D unresolved. The germline V gene encodes CDR1 MGHRA and CDR2 YSYEKL. The V end lost 1 base, the J end lost 1 base, and 6 bases lay between the germline ends. The CDR3 is 14 amino acids. The CDR3 loop reads CASSQVDGTDTQYF. DNA of the CDR3: TGCGCCAGCAGCCAAGTTGACGGCACAGATACGCAGTATTTT.

This clonotype was observed at least ten times. The rearrangement joins TRBV4-1 to TRBJ1-1; a weak D match, TRBD1 (6 bases). The germline V gene encodes CDR1 MGHRA and CDR2 YSYEKL. Trimming took off 0 bases at V and 8 bases at J, with 13 bases between the two ends. CDR3 size: 14 residues. The CDR3 here is CASSQDLTGREAFF. The CDR3 nucleotides read TGCGCCAGCAGCCAAGACCTTACAGGGAGGGAAGCTTTCTTT.

The rearrangement uses TRBV10-3 and TRBJ1-3; 7 bases match TRBD1. With 4 bases clipped from V and 3 bases from J, the junction kept 9 bases outside the gene matches. CDR1 is ENHRY, CDR2 SYGVKD, per germline. This CDR3 spans 16 amino acids. The CDR3 coding sequence is TGTGCCATCAGTGGACCGGGACAGCTACTTGGAAACACCATATATTTT. Amino acid sequence: CAISGPGQLLGNTIYF.

This clonotype was seen a handful of times. V usage is TRBV20-1 and J usage is TRBJ2-7; TRBD2 aligns across 7 bases. CDR1 is DFQATT and CDR2 is SNEGSKA in the germline V gene (reference sequence). CDR3 length equals 12 residues. Germline trimming cut 2 bases from V and 3 bases from J; bases unmatched to any gene: 1. DNA of the CDR3: TGCAGTGCTAGACTAGCGGACTACGAGCAGTACTTC. Amino acid sequence: CSARLADYEQYF.

The genes are TRBV29-1 and TRBJ1-1; possibly TRBD1 for D (6 bases). The V gene's germline CDR1 is SQVTM and CDR2 ANQGSEA. Trimming took off 5 bases at V and 3 bases at J, with 10 bases between the two ends. The CDR3 length is 12 residues. This CDR3 is CSVQRGDTEAFF. In DNA, the CDR3 is TGCAGCGTTCAGAGGGGGGACACTGAAGCTTTCTTT.

This clonotype was observed a few times. CDR3 in amino acids: CSARTGKDQPQHF. The CDR3 nucleotides are TGCAGTGCAAGGACAGGGAAGGATCAGCCCCAGCATTTT. The J gene is TRBJ1-5, the V gene TRBV20-1; TRBD1 matches at 8 bases. The germline gives CDR1 DFQATT, CDR2 SNEGSKA (reference sequence). Germline trimming cut 6 bases from V and 5 bases from J; bases unmatched to any gene: 6. The CDR3 sequence is 13 residues long.

In its sample, this clonotype was seen many times. The chain is built from TRBV7-9 and TRBJ2-7; tentative D call: TRBD2 (5 bases). The germline V gene encodes CDR1 SEHNR and CDR2 FQNEAQ (reference sequence). V lost 7 bases to trimming and J lost 6 bases, with 22 bases between them. The CDR3 runs to 15 residues. CDR3 coding DNA: TGTGCCAGCACCAGGTCTCCCTCTAGGGCGGGCGAGCAGTACTTC. Translated, it gives CASTRSPSRAGEQYF.

This clonotype was recorded many times. V usage is TRBV2 and J usage is TRBJ2-3; D not certain. The germline CDR1 and CDR2 sequences are SNHLY and FYNNEI. The CDR3 has 13 amino acids. V lost 6 bases and J lost 6, with 13 bases in between. The CDR3 coding sequence is TGTGCCAGCAGCCCTTCCTTCAGGGATACGCAGTATTTT. It is translated as CASSPSFRDTQYF.

This clonotype was seen ten or more times. The chain uses TRBV7-2 and TRBJ2-3; D gene unclear. Germline assignment: CDR1 SGHTA and CDR2 FQGNSA. The CDR3 contains 11 residues. Trimming cost V 5 bases and J 3 bases, with 3 bases left between them. The CDR3: CASSQTDTQYF. The CDR3 DNA follows: TGTGCCAGCAGCCAAACAGATACGCAGTATTTT.

The chain combines TRBV7-4 with TRBJ1-6, with a possible D match to TRBD1 (5 bases). V was cut by 7 bases and J by 9 bases, with 19 bases left in between. CDR3 length: 15 residues. In germline, CDR1 is SGHVT, CDR2 SQSDAQ. CDR3 sequence (DNA): TGTGCCAGCACTCGAGGGGAGCAGGGTGGTTCACCCCTCCACTTT. This codes for CASTRGEQGGSPLHF.

The sample holds many counts of this clonotype. Written as DNA, the CDR3 is TGTGCCAGCAGCTCCACCCCCTACGAGCAGTACTTC. Translated: CASSSTPYEQYF. This sequence joins TRBV7-2 and TRBJ2-7; D remains ambiguous. The CDR3 consists of 12 residues. V dropped 4 bases and J dropped 2 bases, with 6 bases sitting between them. Germline assignment: CDR1 SGHTA and CDR2 FQGNSA.

The chain employs TRBV10-2 and TRBJ2-7; D is undetermined. The germline CDR1 and CDR2 sequences are WSHSY and SAAADI. CDR3 length equals 14 residues. Trimming stripped 5 bases from V and 2 bases from J, with 13 bases between. CDR3 region: CASSPGMVTYEQYF. In DNA, the CDR3 is TGCGCCAGCAGTCCGGGCATGGTAACCTACGAGCAGTACTTC.

This clonotype was seen a few times. V gene TRBV6-1 combines with J gene TRBJ2-7, with 8 bases fitting TRBD1. The CDR3 spans 16 residues. CDR1 MNHNS and CDR2 SASEGT come from the germline V gene. V shed 0 bases and J 8 bases; nucleotides not matched to a gene: 12. The CDR3 protein is CASSEAVDRGGGKQYF. CDR3 bases: TGTGCCAGCAGTGAAGCCGTCGACAGGGGAGGTGGAAAGCAGTACTTC.

The table lists this clonotype with many counts. A clone one base away is much larger, so this may be a read error. The V and J genes are TRBV7-2 and TRBJ2-1; D is undetermined. CDR1 SGHTA and CDR2 FQGNSA come from the germline V gene. CDR3 size: 11 residues. The CDR3 reads CASSSFNEQFF. In nucleotides, the CDR3 is TGTGCCAGCAGCTCCTTCAATGAGCAGTTCTTC. Full variable domain (missing parts from reference TRBV7-2 and TRBJ2-1): GAGVSQSPSNKVTEKGKDVELRCDPISGHTALYWYRQSLGQGLEFLIYFQGNSAPDKSGLPSDRFSAERTGGSVSTLTIQRTQQEDSAVYLCASSSFNEQFFGPGTRLTVL.

The chain joins TRBV7-9 to TRBJ1-4, with 9 bases lining up with TRBD1. Germline CDR1 and CDR2: SEHNR and FQNEAQ (reference sequence). There are 16 residues in the CDR3. V shed 4 bases, J shed 1 base, and the junction held 4 bases outside the gene matches. In DNA form, the CDR3 reads TGTGCCAGCAGCTCGGGACAGGGCGAAACTAATGAAAAACTGTTTTTT. It codes for CASSSGQGETNEKLFF.

This clonotype was counted ten times or more. The rearrangement links TRBV7-2 to TRBJ2-5; 7 nucleotides align to TRBD2. From germline, CDR1 is SGHTA and CDR2 FQGNSA. CDR3 length equals 15 residues. The V gene end was trimmed by 1 base and the J gene end by 2 bases; junction bases not matched to a gene: 4. The CDR3 nucleotides are TGTGCCAGCAGCTTAGAGCGGGGCCTGCAAGAGACCCAGTACTTC. Its translation: CASSLERGLQETQYF.

This clonotype was detected ten times or more. The rearrangement joins TRBV7-2 to TRBJ2-7; D unclear. Trimming left V 5 bases short and J 2 bases short, with 13 bases between. In germline, CDR1 is SGHTA, CDR2 FQGNSA. CDR3 length equals 14 residues. Here the CDR3 DNA reads TGTGCCAGCAGCCTAGAGCAACATCCCTACGAGCAGTACTTC. It specifies CASSLEQHPYEQYF.

V gene TRBV5-6 combines with J gene TRBJ2-7; 8 nucleotides align to TRBD2. V shed 4 bases and J 3 bases; nucleotides not matched to a gene: 12. Looked up from germline, CDR1 is SGHDT and CDR2 is YYEEEE. The CDR3 has 16 residues. The CDR3 coding sequence is TGTGCCAGCAGCCGTCGCGGGACTAGGCCGTTCTACGAGCAGTACTTC. Amino acids: CASSRRGTRPFYEQYF. The whole variable domain, filled in from reference TRBV5-6 and TRBJ2-7, reads DAGVTQSPTHLIKTRGQQVTLRCSPKSGHDTVSWYQQALGQGPQFIFQYYEEEERQRGNFPDRFSGHQFPNYSSELNVNALLLGDSALYLCASSRRGTRPFYEQYFGPGTRLTVT.